These 11 T cell receptor beta chains were sequenced from one sample in a study of blood T cells in healthy people across ages. Primers used in a second PCR of about 7 to 12 cycles were a sample-barcoded 5' primer and a J-beta primer mix. TCRdb fed the 5' RACE reads into MiXCR, producing one record per CDR3 protein. The repertoire has over a million distinct CDR3 sequences, roughly 45% of them found once; the top ten carry approximately 17%. The specimen was blood. The source of these receptors is a woman aged 60-75 years in good health.

The rearrangement joins TRBV5-1 to TRBJ2-7; 8 bases match TRBD1. The V and J ends lost 0 bases and 2 bases, in that order; junction bases with no gene match: 7. The CDR3 is 16 amino acids. CDR1 is SGHRS, CDR2 YFSETQ, per germline. In nucleotides, the CDR3 is TGCGCCAGCAGCTTGGGTGGGACAGGATATACCTACGAGCAGTACTTC. Protein: CASSLGGTGYTYEQYF.

This sequence joins TRBV28 and TRBJ1-5, with D uncertain. CDR1 is MDHEN, CDR2 SYDVKM, per germline. Trimming took 2 bases from V and 0 from J, leaving 17 bases between them. The CDR3 has 18 amino acids. The CDR3 sequence is CASSLGFGRGTSNQPQHF. CDR3 sequence (DNA): TGTGCCAGCAGTTTAGGATTCGGACGGGGAACTAGCAATCAGCCCCAGCATTTT.

There are a few counts of this clonotype. V gene TRBV10-3 combines with J gene TRBJ1-1; weak D call: TRBD1 (5 bases). The V end lost 9 bases, the J end lost 0 bases, and 20 bases lay between the germline ends. Germline CDR1 reads ENHRY; CDR2 reads SYGVKD. The CDR3 is made up of 16 amino acids. Here the CDR3 reads CAMRDSHGPMNTEAFF. The CDR3 DNA is TGTGCCATGAGAGACAGTCATGGACCAATGAACACTGAAGCTTTCTTT.

This clonotype was counted a few times. The CDR3 DNA is TGTGCCACCAGCAGAGAGGCAGGAGCTGGGGCCAACGTCCTGACTTTC. It translates to CATSREAGAGANVLTF. This chain uses TRBV15 with TRBJ2-6; D gene ambiguous. The germline V gene encodes CDR1 LNHNV and CDR2 YYDKDF (reference sequence). CDR3 length: 16 residues. Trimming took off 0 bases at V and 2 bases at J, with 8 bases between the two ends. The full variable domain, its missing parts supplied by reference TRBV15 and TRBJ2-6, is DAMVIQNPRYQVTQFGKPVTLSCSQTLNHNVMYWYQQKSSQAPKLLFHYYDKDFNNEADTPDNFQSRRPNTSFCFLDIRSPGLGDTAMYLCATSREAGAGANVLTFGAGSRLTVL.

This chain links TRBV28 with TRBJ2-5; TRBD1 matches at 7 bases. Trimming at V came to 8 bases and at J to 2 bases, leaving 8 bases not matched to a gene. CDR1 is MDHEN, CDR2 SYDVKM, per germline. There are 14 residues in the CDR3. CDR3 nucleotide sequence: TGTGCCAGCCTCCCGACAGGGTGGCAAGAGACCCAGTACTTC. As protein: CASLPTGWQETQYF.

This clonotype was counted at least ten times. The rearrangement uses TRBV2 and TRBJ2-1; 11 positions agree with TRBD2. The germline CDR1 and CDR2 sequences are SNHLY and FYNNEI. The CDR3 loop spans 13 amino acids. The junction had 3 bases not matched to a gene; V was cut back by 7 bases and J by 7 bases. CDR3 loop: CASNPSGRNEQFF. DNA of the CDR3: TGTGCCAGCAACCCTAGCGGGAGGAATGAGCAGTTCTTC.

V gene TRBV20-1 combines with J gene TRBJ2-5; 9 bases fit TRBD2. V shed 4 bases and J 6 bases; nucleotides not matched to a gene: 3. CDR1 is DFQATT, CDR2 SNEGSKA, per germline (reference sequence). There are 12 residues in the CDR3. CDR3 amino acids: CSATSGAQTQYF. The CDR3 bases are TGCAGTGCTACTAGCGGGGCCCAGACCCAGTACTTC.

On this clonotype itself: An end of the junction does not agree with germline; a read error may underlie this. The rearrangement joins TRBV7-9 to TRBJ1-1; D gene ambiguous. CDR3 length equals 16 residues. The germline gives CDR1 SEHNR, CDR2 FQNEAQ (reference sequence). In DNA form, the CDR3 reads TGTGCCAGCAGCTTAGATTATCAGGTCGGGAACACGGAAGCTTTCTTT. Translated, it gives CASSLDYQVGNTEAFF.

The chain has TRBV4-3 and TRBJ2-1; a weak D match, TRBD2 (6 bases). The V gene lost 1 base and the J gene lost 3 bases, with 13 bases spanning the gap. Germline-derived CDR1 and CDR2 are LGHNA and YSLEER. This CDR3 spans 16 amino acids. In DNA form, the CDR3 reads TGCGCCAGCAGCCAAGTCCGGGACGGGAGCTACAATGAGCAGTTCTTC. Residues: CASSQVRDGSYNEQFF.

Ten or more counts support this clonotype. The chain has TRBV7-8 and TRBJ2-5; tentative D call: TRBD2 (6 bases). Trimming took 3 bases from V and 5 from J, leaving 13 bases between them. The CDR3 runs 14 residues. Germline values: CDR1 SGHVS, CDR2 FQNEAQ. The CDR3 loop reads CASSFVRLVETQYF. The CDR3 coding sequence is TGTGCCAGCAGCTTCGTCAGACTAGTGGAGACCCAGTACTTC.

The chain links TRBV7-3 to TRBJ2-1; the match to TRBD2 covers 11 bases. Germline V CDR1 and CDR2: SGHTA, FQGTGA. Trimming cost V 4 bases and J 5 bases; bases outside gene matches: 4. This CDR3 spans 15 amino acids. CDR3 amino acids: CASSSSGRPNNEQFF. In DNA, the CDR3 is TGTGCCAGCAGCTCTAGCGGGAGGCCAAACAATGAGCAGTTCTTC.